This T cell receptor (beta chain) was recorded in a study of post-analysis software for immune sequencing data. Study observations and caveats: Normalized Chao1 diversity was significantly reduced in patients versus controls. Clustering by F measure revealed strong co-clustering among samples prepared together in one batch. About 5 TRBV segments, including TRBV5-6, TRBV5-1 and TRBV20-1, were more frequent in patients than controls.

Trimming removed 0 bases from V and 5 bases from J, with 23 bases in between. CDR1 is LGHNA, CDR2 YNFKEQ, per germline. The CDR3 length is 19 residues. About this clonotype itself: Its antigen is unknown.

Unique molecular identifiers were present in the TCR beta cDNA libraries. TCRdb redid the calling of the PCR reads with MiXCR, one entry per CDR3 protein. The sample consists of 740,000 or so distinct CDR3 sequences, approximately 53% of them appearing once. This rearrangement joins TRBV4-2 to TRBJ1-5; a possible D gene is TRBD1 (5 bases). This receptor was identified in a girl between 5 and 17 years old with multiple sclerosis. Sample: blood. The CDR3 loop is CASSQDLTGVGRRDQPQHF. The DNA of the CDR3 is TGTGCCAGCAGCCAAGATTTAACGGGGGTAGGGAGGAGAGATCAGCCCCAGCATTTT.